The sequence of this T cell receptor beta chain was determined in a study of blood T cell repertoires in COVID-19. Study details: COVID-19 samples, acute and convalescent, were from the United States, Italy and Spain. PBMCs, B-cell-depleted T cells, or T cells provided the cDNA or gDNA that made up the material.

Trimming took 5 bases from V and 3 from J; bases not matched to a gene: 5. This CDR3 has 14 residues. The germline CDR1 and CDR2 sequences are SGHAT and FQNNGV. Original handling: It was from reference gene primer amplification that nucleated cell counts were estimated. Libraries were prepared by immunoSEQ multiplex PCR; TCRdb keeps only in-frame clonotypes and omits some of them. For V, J and clone size, that table is used; D and trimming come from the DNA. Of 200,000 to 250,000 clones listed, about nine tenths are singletons. Sequencing was carried out using peripheral blood. This receptor was taken from a woman aged 40 to 55 with acute or convalescent COVID-19. The chain recombines TRBV11-2 with TRBJ1-2; TRBD1 aligns across 8 bases. The CDR3: CASSPETGDYGYTF. The CDR3 coding sequence is TGTGCCAGCAGCCCTGAGACAGGGGACTATGGCTACACCTTC.